These 14 T cell receptor beta chains share one sample of origin, sequenced in a study of multiple sclerosis patients with progressive multifocal leukoencephalopathy. Profiled with immunoSEQ multiplex PCR; TCRdb holds only in-frame clones, not every one. The sample records 25,000 to 35,000 clones, 88% being singletons. Time point of the sample: before natalizumab initiation. The sample comprised PBMCs. Receptors originate from a human donor with multiple sclerosis.

The chain has TRBV6-1 and TRBJ1-4, with no clear D. The germline V and J ends were trimmed by 3 bases and 8 bases, with 16 bases remaining between them. The CDR3 is 15 amino acids. CDR1 and CDR2 from the germline V gene are MNHNS and SASEGT. The CDR3 sequence: CASSDLLGLREKLFF. For the CDR3, the DNA is TGTGCCAGCAGTGATCTGTTAGGGCTACGGGAAAAACTGTTTTTT.

The V and J genes are TRBV7-9 and TRBJ2-7, with D hard to call. This CDR3 contains 12 residues. Germline V gene sequence: CDR1 SEHNR, CDR2 FQNEAQ (reference sequence). V was trimmed by 6 bases and J by 5 bases, leaving 11 bases between them. For the CDR3, the DNA is TGTGCCAGCAGGACCGGAAAGGACGAGCAGTACTTC. It encodes CASRTGKDEQYF.

The rearrangement uses TRBV4-3 and TRBJ2-7, with D unresolved. Germline lookup yields CDR1 LGHNA and CDR2 YSLEER. There are 13 residues in the CDR3. V shed 1 base and J shed 3 bases, with 7 bases lying between them. CDR3 region: CASSQGNRYEQYF. DNA for the CDR3: TGCGCCAGCAGCCAAGGGAACCGCTACGAGCAGTACTTC.

Remarks on this clone: Relative to the germline gene, one junction end is altered; a read error may explain this. The rearrangement links TRBV30 to TRBJ1-5; 8 bases align to TRBD1. CDR1 and CDR2 from the germline V gene are GTSNPN and SVGIG (reference sequence). This CDR3 spans 14 amino acids. The CDR3 region has the DNA TGTGCCTGGAGCGGAGGACAGGGCAAACAGCCCCAGCATTTT. This codes for CAWSGGQGKQPQHF.

CDR3 region: CASSLDKYSINEKLFF. The CDR3 DNA sequence: TGTGCCAGCAGCTTAGATAAGTACAGCATTAATGAAAAACTGTTTTTT. The chain carries TRBV11-2 and TRBJ1-4, with no clear D. Germline V gene sequence: CDR1 SGHAT, CDR2 FQNNGV. The CDR3 is 16 residues long. With 0 bases removed from V and 4 bases from J, the gap between germline ends came to 12 bases.

The rearrangement joins TRBV28 to TRBJ2-3; no clear D gene. This CDR3 spans 11 amino acids. V lost 2 bases and J 3 bases, leaving 0 bases between the germline ends. CDR1 and CDR2 (germline): MDHEN, SYDVKM. CDR3 sequence reads: CASSLTDTQYF. For the CDR3, the DNA is TGTGCCAGCAGTTTAACAGATACGCAGTATTTT.

On this clone: The sample contains more than one DNA sequence encoding this CDR3. The chain couples TRBV30 to TRBJ2-3; D unresolved. The CDR3 covers 11 residues. Germline lookup yields CDR1 GTSNPN and CDR2 SVGIG (reference sequence). Trimming shortened V by 2 bases and J by 6 bases, and 6 bases separated the two germline ends. The CDR3 region is CAWSPTDTQYF. DNA of the CDR3: TGTGCCTGGAGTCCGACGGATACGCAGTATTTT.

This chain joins TRBV27 and TRBJ2-1; D remains unclear. V lost 3 bases and J 0 bases, leaving 12 bases between the germline ends. The CDR3 is 16 residues long. Looked up from germline, CDR1 is MNHEY and CDR2 is SMNVEV (reference sequence). The CDR3 protein is CASSLLGPSSYNEQFF. The CDR3 coding sequence is TGTGCCAGCAGTTTGTTAGGGCCTAGCTCCTACAATGAGCAGTTCTTC.

V and J are TRBV2 and TRBJ1-6, with D perhaps TRBD1 (5 bases). V shed 3 bases and J shed 9 bases, with 24 bases lying between them. The germline V gene encodes CDR1 SNHLY and CDR2 FYNNEI. The CDR3 is made up of 18 amino acids. The CDR3 here is CASSDLLFAGPVASPLHF. The CDR3 coding sequence is TGTGCCAGCAGTGACCTCCTTTTCGCGGGACCAGTGGCTTCACCCCTCCACTTT.

This rearrangement joins TRBV6-5 to TRBJ2-7; 9 bases are a match to TRBD1. This CDR3 region has 14 residues. CDR1 is MNHEY and CDR2 is SVGAGI in the germline V gene. V lost 5 bases, J lost 4 bases, and 6 bases stayed unmatched. The CDR3 region is CASSGTGRPYEQYF. DNA for the CDR3: TGTGCCAGCAGTGGGACAGGGCGTCCGTACGAGCAGTACTTC.

The gene calls are TRBV5-4 and TRBJ1-1; 11 nucleotides agree with TRBD1. This CDR3 contains 15 residues. The V gene end was trimmed by 2 bases and the J gene end by 4 bases; junction bases not matched to a gene: 4. Germline CDR1 reads SGHNT; CDR2 reads YYREEE (reference sequence). The CDR3 DNA follows: TGTGCCAGCAGCTTAACCGGGACAGGGGGCACTGAAGCTTTCTTT. It encodes CASSLTGTGGTEAFF.

The V gene is TRBV28, the J gene TRBJ1-1; 10 bases are shared with TRBD1. In germline, CDR1 is MDHEN, CDR2 SYDVKM. With 3 bases clipped from V and 4 bases from J, the junction kept 2 bases outside the gene matches. The CDR3 extends over 14 amino acids. The CDR3 nucleotides read TGTGCCAGCAGTTTTAGGGACAGGGGCACTGAAGCTTTCTTT. Amino acid sequence: CASSFRDRGTEAFF.

The chain has TRBV15 and TRBJ2-5, with D possibly matching TRBD2 (6 bases). The germline V gene has CDR1 LNHNV and CDR2 YYDKDF (reference sequence). Between the trimmed V and J ends, which lost 4 bases and 7 bases, there was a span of 7 bases. The CDR3 totals 11 residues. CDR3 residues: CATSNGRTQYF. DNA of the CDR3: TGTGCCACCAGCAACGGGAGGACCCAGTACTTC.

The gene calls are TRBV10-3 and TRBJ2-5, with D perhaps given as TRBD1 or TRBD2 (6 bases each). Germline V gene data show CDR1 as ENHRY and CDR2 as SYGVKD. V was shortened by 4 bases and J by 1 base, with 7 bases between the two germline ends. The CDR3 is 13 amino acids. The CDR3 coding sequence is TGTGCCATCAGTGCGGGGGCCCAAGAGACCCAGTACTTC. Amino acid sequence: CAISAGAQETQYF.